Presented here are 5 T cell receptor beta chains from one specimen sequenced in a study of CD8+ T cells in alopecia areata. Regarding treatment: oral pan-JAK inhibitor, 5-10 mg twice daily. Extraction and reverse transcription of RNA yielded cDNA as the sequencing template. Method: immunoSEQ multiplex PCR; TCRdb's copy keeps in-frame clones and lacks some. The sample has over 85,000 clones, about 64% seen once; the top ten hold 15% to 17%. The specimen comprised CD8+ T cells sorted from blood, sampled at week 4, from a patient treated with tofacitinib. The origin of the receptors is a human donor with alopecia areata.

The CDR3 coding sequence is TGTGCCAGCAGAACTACAGGGGCCGGGGAGCTGTTTTTT. Amino acid sequence: CASRTTGAGELFF. The gene calls are TRBV7-2 and TRBJ2-2; 7 bases align to TRBD1. Trimming removed 6 bases from V and 6 bases from J; junction bases left unmatched: 4. The CDR3 sequence is 13 residues long. In germline, CDR1 is SGHTA, CDR2 FQGNSA.

This chain links TRBV4-3 with TRBJ1-3; D remains unclear. CDR1 LGHNA and CDR2 YSLEER come from the germline V gene. V was clipped by 0 bases and J by 0 bases, with 9 bases between them. The CDR3 is made up of 16 amino acids. CDR3 amino acids: CASSQDRRSSGNTIYF. In DNA, the CDR3 is TGCGCCAGCAGCCAAGATCGGCGGAGCTCTGGAAACACCATATATTTT.

The rearrangement links TRBV4-1 to TRBJ2-7; D might be TRBD1 or TRBD2, each matching 5 bases. This CDR3 region has 15 residues. Per the germline V gene, CDR1 is MGHRA and CDR2 is YSYEKL. The V end lost 1 base, the J end lost 5 bases, and 15 bases lay between the germline ends. Here the CDR3 reads CASSQGSTRGDEQYF. The DNA of the CDR3 is TGCGCCAGCAGCCAAGGATCGACCCGGGGCGACGAGCAGTACTTC.

The chain is built from TRBV7-3 and TRBJ2-7, with D hard to call. The ends were cut back, 5 bases at V and 3 bases at J, with 17 bases in the middle. Germline values: CDR1 SGHTA, CDR2 FQGTGA. This CDR3 contains 15 residues. The CDR3 sequence is CASSPGPSPGYEQYF. The CDR3 DNA reads TGTGCCAGCAGCCCCGGCCCCAGTCCAGGCTACGAGCAGTACTTC.

Worth noting for this clone: Other DNA sequences of this sample code for an identical CDR3. CDR3 loop: CASSQDRGRTDTQYF. CDR3 bases: TGCGCCAGCAGCCAAGATCGAGGGCGCACAGATACGCAGTATTTT. The rearrangement links TRBV4-3 to TRBJ2-3; a possible D gene is TRBD2 (5 bases). The CDR3 has 15 residues. Germline V lookup: CDR1 LGHNA, CDR2 YSLEER. V was pared by 0 bases and J by 1 base, with 8 bases between.